Shown below are 8 T cell receptor beta chains from a single sample sequenced in a study of T cell repertoires in cytomegalovirus infection. Their target antigens are unknown. TCRdb independently ran MiXCR on the reads; one entry per CDR3 protein. The sample shows about 110,000 distinct CDR3 sequences, roughly a tenth of them seen only once. Sequencing was done on a sample of PBMCs, sequenced either directly or after in vitro stimulation (not recorded which). The receptors originated from a human donor in good health (CMV status not recorded). Some clones in this sample may be carry-over from other donors' samples.

This clonotype turned up a few times. The rearrangement uses TRBV6-2 or TRBV6-3 and TRBJ2-7; D uncertain. CDR3 length equals 13 residues. The ends were cut back, 2 bases at V and 4 bases at J, with 9 bases in the middle. CDR1 MNHEY and CDR2 SVGEGT come from the germline V gene. The DNA of the CDR3 is TGTGCCAGCAGTTACGGACCGAAATACGAGCAGTACGTC. Protein product: CASSYGPKYEQYV.

This clonotype came up a few times. The chain uses TRBV12-3 or TRBV12-4 and TRBJ1-5, with D possibly matching TRBD1 (6 bases). The CDR3 length is 15 residues. With 2 bases removed from V and 6 bases from J, the gap between germline ends came to 14 bases. The CDR3 DNA reads as TGTGCCAGCAGTTTATCAGGGGTTTTCGCTCAGCCCCAGCATTTT. This encodes CASSLSGVFAQPQHF.

There are many counts of this clonotype. The chain employs TRBV19 and TRBJ1-1; 8 positions match TRBD1. With 5 bases clipped from V and 4 bases from J, the junction kept 15 bases outside the gene matches. The CDR3 runs 17 residues. Germline lookup yields CDR1 LNHDA and CDR2 SQIVND (reference sequence). CDR3 in DNA: TGTGCCAGTAGTGGAAGGGACAGGCTCCTAGGGGGCACTGAAGCTTTCTTT. It codes for CASSGRDRLLGGTEAFF.

This clonotype was found a few times. The V gene is TRBV7-3, the J gene TRBJ1-1; no firm D call. This CDR3 contains 17 residues. The V gene's germline CDR1 is SGHTA and CDR2 FQGTGA. Trimming left V 3 bases short and J 2 bases short, with 19 bases between. The CDR3 nucleotides read TGTGCCAGCAGCTTTAGCCTAGGGCTAGGAACTAACACTGAAGCTTTCTTT. Protein sequence: CASSFSLGLGTNTEAFF.

The chain links TRBV20-1 to TRBJ2-6, with TRBD2 matching 10 bases. V dropped 7 bases and J dropped 1; count of bases not matched to a gene: 7. Germline-derived CDR1 and CDR2 are DFQATT and SNEGSKA (reference sequence). The length of the CDR3 is 16 residues. CDR3 sequence reads: CSGSGRAGSGANVLTF. CDR3 nucleotides: TGCAGTGGGAGCGGGAGGGCCGGGTCTGGGGCCAACGTCCTGACTTTC.

V usage is TRBV29-1 and J usage is TRBJ1-1, with TRBD1 matching 11 bases. The length of the CDR3 is 12 residues. Germline V gene lookup returns CDR1 SQVTM and CDR2 ANQGSEA. With 7 bases clipped from V and 10 bases from J, the junction kept 8 bases outside the gene matches. The CDR3, as DNA: TGCAGCGGGACAGGGGGCAGGAGCGGAGCTTTCTTT. Its protein product is CSGTGGRSGAFF.

This clonotype has at least ten counts. The CDR3 sequence: CASSKDKYGYTF. The CDR3 DNA follows: TGTGCCAGCAGCAAGGACAAATATGGCTACACCTTC. The V gene is TRBV7-8, the J gene TRBJ1-2; TRBD1 might be the D (5 bases). The CDR3 spans 12 residues. V lost 5 bases and J lost 5, with 9 bases in between. The germline CDR1 and CDR2 sequences are SGHVS and FQNEAQ.

This clonotype was seen at least ten times. The V gene is TRBV6-2 or TRBV6-3, the J gene TRBJ2-3, with 10 bases that match TRBD1. Germline CDR1 and CDR2: MNHEY and SVGEGT. This CDR3 spans 20 amino acids. Unmatched junction bases numbered 18, after V lost 0 bases and J lost 6 bases. The CDR3 is CASSYSAGQGVADLGDTQYF. The CDR3 bases are TGTGCCAGCAGTTACTCTGCAGGACAGGGGGTAGCGGACCTCGGGGATACGCAGTATTTT.